The source of this TCR beta chain is a study of PD-L1 blockade in urothelial cancer. Looking at the study overall: Prior regimens of chemotherapy numbered 0 to 3 per patient. Blood was tested 3 weeks (second dose) and 6 weeks into treatment. Median blood clonality was around 0.08, with about 80,000 unique TCRs.

The J segment lost 13 bases and the V segment lost 4 bases, leaving 12 bases of the junction unmatched. There are 14 residues in the CDR3. Germline CDR1 SNHLY, CDR2 FYNNEI. Measured with immunoSEQ multiplex PCR; TCRdb has only the in-frame clones, and not every one. The sample lists fewer than 25,000 clones; over 75% were seen once. Documented time point: peripheral blood 6 weeks after treatment start. The chain employs TRBV2 and TRBJ2-1; 8 nucleotides agree with TRBD2. The TCR sequence derives from a man aged 50 to 60 with urothelial cancer. The sequenced sample was PBMCs, obtained around atezolizumab (anti-PD-L1) treatment. CDR3: CASSVKRAGGYQFF. DNA of the CDR3: TGTGCCAGCAGTGTCAAGAGGGCGGGGGGATATCAGTTCTTC.